This T cell receptor beta chain was observed in a study of human T cells and chemical hapten exposure (dated by TCRdb to the early 2020s). Turning to the overall study: For sensitization, 2% DPC in acetone was applied to a roughly 2 cm by roughly 2 cm area of upper inner arm skin. Throughout the roughly 23-week study period, patients were also given weekly therapeutic DPC doses on the scalp. Patch testing was done on the upper back using Finn chambers containing 0.01% DPC, and results were scored after 6 days according to International Contact Dermatitis Research Group standards. Most of the patients in the cohort were female, and the cohort covered alopecia areata with under or over 50% scalp involvement, alopecia totalis and alopecia universalis. Libraries were combined into a pool for sequencing, and differences in TCR yield between samples came mainly from small differences in library volumes within the pool. The study tracked peripheral blood TCR repertoire changes in vivo during primary and secondary sensitization to the hapten diphenylcyclopropenone (DPC) in alopecia patients. Blood was sampled from patients pre-sensitization (week 0) and at 2, 6 and about 24 weeks after DPC sensitization. Blood for TCR sequencing was provided by twenty-nine alopecia patients at one to four time points (pre-sensitization, 2, 6 and 24 weeks).

The time point label here, explained by the study, means: patch test 3, about 24 weeks after DPC sensitization. The treatment or condition label, as the study defines it: therapeutic diphenylcyclopropenone sensitization with weekly scalp DPC. At every patch-test visit, the blood draw took place before the patch test was put on. Patients were considered eligible if aged 18 to 70, diagnosed with alopecia and deemed suitable for DPC therapy, and patients were excluded if pregnant. Total RNA was extracted from unfractionated whole blood collected in Tempus Blood RNA tubes. CDR1 and CDR2 are drawn from the germline V gene: SGDLS, YYNGEE. V is shortened by 0 bases, J by 1 base, and the region joining them spans 7 bases. The CDR3 holds 14 amino acids from the cysteine to the phenylalanine. Left in the record is the CDR3 DNA by itself, 42 bases read in frame from the first base. In the case of this clonotype: No cognate antigen has been identified for it. No per-base quality is available; no much larger clone lies one base away.

Here is what the overall study found, with its caveats: Expanded TCRs formed significantly more large CDR3 similarity clusters than pre-sensitization or healthy control sets, consistent with antigen-driven responses. DPC sensitization did not change how many TCRs were above 1 in 1000 frequency, and no evidence was found of alterations in global repertoire structure. Repeated subsampling changed both the strength of the expansion versus patch-test correlation and the threshold at which the correlation became significant. Because every patient had alopecia, a presumed autoimmune disease, the patients' immune response might differ from that of healthy individuals. Patch test score correlated positively with the number of PT1 expanded TCRs, reaching significance at thresholds 8, 16 and 32 but not at 4.

Libraries were built with RACE. The instrument was a NextSeq 500. Library preparation attached unique molecular identifiers to individual cDNA molecules for quantitative, reproducible TCR counting. Both TCR alpha and TCR beta chains were sequenced from each blood RNA sample. Under the source paper's analysis protocol: The median number of TCRs per sample was roughly 94,000, ranging from 23,224 to 690,600. V, J and CDR3 annotation of the TCR reads was carried out using the Decombinator software suite. For the PS versus PT1 abundance plots, all samples were subsampled to the same number of TCRs (28,000). Expanded TCRs were defined as absent before sensitization and observed at least eight times at the 2-week time point. The raw public data were reprocessed by TCRdb itself: fastp quality trimming at Q25, MiXCR clonotype calling, in-frame beta chains only. Each entry merges the rows of one CDR3 protein and shows their most common DNA and genes. The V and J calls come from TCRdb's annotation, not from the publication. The sample table holds about 120,000 distinct CDR3 sequences, of which 10% to 12% were seen once. Under 2.5% of the sample rests with the top ten.

This chain is built from TRBV9 and TRBJ2-5, with the D gene tentatively TRBD1 or TRBD2, based on 6 matching bases in each. The sequence was collected from a woman between 50 and 59 years old with alopecia areata. Some clones in this sample may be carry-over from other donors' samples. This specimen was whole blood, taken in connection with sensitization to the hapten diphenylcyclopropenone (DPC). The nucleotide sequence reads TGTGCCAGCAGCGTAGAGGGGGGCCAAGAGACCCAGTACTTC. This encodes CASSVEGGQETQYF.